This T cell receptor beta chain was recorded in a study of T cell responses to AZD1222 COVID-19 vaccine. Study-wide background: Second doses were pooled across both intervals (about 4 or about 12 weeks). Regarding the study as a whole: Recipients of AZD1222 seropositive at baseline numbered only 6 or 7. White British donors predominated, females outnumbered males, and clonal diversity was possibly underestimated. Increased Spike-specific TCR breadth and depth were observed after two AZD1222 doses.

Some clones are missing from TCRdb's copy, which holds only in-frame ones; the method was immunoSEQ multiplex PCR. The sample yields about 120,000 clones, 91% seen once. On this clone itself: Its antigen is not known.

CDR1 is LNHDA, CDR2 SQIVND, per germline (reference sequence). V shed 6 bases and J shed 0 bases, with 9 bases lying between them. CDR3 size: 14 residues. The chain uses TRBV19 and TRBJ1-5; a weak D match, TRBD1 (6 bases). Sample: peripheral blood, taken on day 0 of AZD1222 vaccination. The TCR originated in an adult in good health. CDR3 nucleotides: TGTGCCAGTAGAGGGACACCTAGCAATCAGCCCCAGCATTTT. This gives the protein CASRGTPSNQPQHF.